This T cell receptor (beta chain) was sequenced in a study of blood T cell repertoires in COVID-19 (TCRdb year 2020). Looking at the study overall: Samples from collaborators originated in the United States, Italy and Spain and spanned both the acute and convalescent phases of COVID-19. Where available, HLA class I and class II types were obtained from metadata supplied by the sample provider rather than from assay-based typing. The prospective study material was composed of cDNA or gDNA derived from T cells, B-cell-depleted T cells, or PBMCs. Deeply sampled blood TCRbeta repertoires from subjects exposed to, actively infected with, or recovered from COVID-19 were included in the dataset. The sample metadata nearly always contained a de-identified subject ID, COVID-19 status, age in years and sex. The repertoires were released in a freely available public database intended as a resource for research on the immune response to SARS-CoV-2. The samples were drawn from two sources: the first 160 participants of the ongoing ImmuneRACE study, and 1,000 to 1,500 subjects contributed by 6 global collaborators.

Collaborating institutions collected whole blood in K2EDTA tubes following their own protocols. For TCRbeta analysis, collaborators shipped samples as frozen whole blood, isolated PBMCs, or DNA extracted from either of those sample types. In the case of this clone: Its antigen is unknown. Per-base quality was not reported, and no clone a single base away is much larger than it.

TCRbeta CDR3 regions were amplified from genomic DNA by means of the immunoSEQ Assay, a bias-controlled multiplex PCR. The original pipeline was this. The number of nucleated cells in each sample was estimated by amplification of reference gene primers within the assay. To quantify the absolute abundance of each unique TCRbeta CDR3 rearrangement, sequence reads were collapsed and filtered. For each sample, productive Simpson clonality was calculated as the square root of Simpson's diversity index across productive rearrangements. TCRdb provides this immuneACCESS table in a form limited to in-frame rearrangements. Some clones are lacking; in checked studies, under half of them reflect an unresolved V gene, and why the rest are absent is not known. That table is the source of V, J and clone size, and D and trimming were worked out from the DNA. Across this sample there are some 400,000 clones, with approximately 86% seen only once. The ten biggest clones cover about 3% of the sample.

Study-wide findings and limitations: The quantity of clinical and demographic metadata differed by source and by participant and was supplied without curation.

The CDR1 and CDR2 encoded by the germline V gene (reference sequence) are LNHNV and YYDKDF. Including cysteine and phenylalanine, the CDR3 has 17 amino acids. Just the 51-base CDR3 DNA is kept, in frame starting at base 1. V is clipped by 0 bases and J by 3 bases, and the sequence between their germline boundaries is 18 bases long. The sequenced sample consisted of peripheral blood. The sequence derives from a human donor in a cohort sampled during active COVID-19. The chain joins TRBV15 to TRBJ2-7; 5 matching bases give a weak D call of TRBD1. The CDR3 is CATSRDLQRGRGYEQYF. At the DNA level, the sequence is TGTGCCACCAGCAGAGACCTCCAACGAGGAAGGGGCTACGAGCAGTACTTC.